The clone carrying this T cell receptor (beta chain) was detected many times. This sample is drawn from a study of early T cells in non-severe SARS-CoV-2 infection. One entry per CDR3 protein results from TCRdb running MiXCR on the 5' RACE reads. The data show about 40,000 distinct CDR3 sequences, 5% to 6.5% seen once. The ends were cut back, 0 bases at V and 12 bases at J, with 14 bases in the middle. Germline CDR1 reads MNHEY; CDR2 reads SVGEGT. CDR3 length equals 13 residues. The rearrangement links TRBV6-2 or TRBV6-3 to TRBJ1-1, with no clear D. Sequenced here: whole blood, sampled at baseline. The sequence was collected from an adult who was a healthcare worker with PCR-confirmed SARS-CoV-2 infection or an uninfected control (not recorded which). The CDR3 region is CASSYSEQSETFF. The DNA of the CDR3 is TGTGCCAGCAGTTACTCCGAGCAGTCCGAGACTTTCTTT.